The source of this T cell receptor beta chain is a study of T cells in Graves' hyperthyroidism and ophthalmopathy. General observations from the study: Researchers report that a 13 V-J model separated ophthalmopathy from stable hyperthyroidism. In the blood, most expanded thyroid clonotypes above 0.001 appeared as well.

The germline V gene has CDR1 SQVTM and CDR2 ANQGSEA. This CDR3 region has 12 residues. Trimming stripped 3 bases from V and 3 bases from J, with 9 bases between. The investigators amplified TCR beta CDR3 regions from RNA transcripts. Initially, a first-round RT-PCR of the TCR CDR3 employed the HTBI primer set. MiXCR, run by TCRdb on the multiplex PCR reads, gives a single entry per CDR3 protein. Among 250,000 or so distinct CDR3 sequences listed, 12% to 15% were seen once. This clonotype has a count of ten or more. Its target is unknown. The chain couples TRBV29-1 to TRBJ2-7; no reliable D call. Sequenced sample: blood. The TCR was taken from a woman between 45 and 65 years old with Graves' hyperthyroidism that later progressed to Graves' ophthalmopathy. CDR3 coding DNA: TGCAGCGTTGAGGGCGGACGCTACGAGCAGTACTTC. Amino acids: CSVEGGRYEQYF.